This T cell receptor (beta chain) comes out of a study of T cells in narcolepsy. Clones were read by immunoSEQ multiplex PCR, and TCRdb kept only the in-frame ones, dropping some. There are nearly 35,000 clones in the sample; approximately 80% occur only once, and around 1% lies in the top ten. This clone was seen more than once but under ten times. The CDR3 is made up of 16 amino acids. Trimming shortened V by 3 bases and J by 0 bases, and 14 bases separated the two germline ends. From germline, CDR1 is MDHEN and CDR2 SYDVKM. Sample: memory (CD45RA-) CD4+ T cells from blood. The source is a human donor in good health. The J gene is TRBJ1-1, the V gene TRBV28, with D tentatively TRBD1 (5 bases). The CDR3 sequence: CASSFRDLLVNTEAFF. In DNA, the CDR3 is TGTGCCAGCAGTTTCAGGGACTTGCTGGTGAACACTGAAGCTTTCTTT. The whole variable domain, filled in from reference TRBV28 and TRBJ1-1, reads DVKVTQSSRYLVKRTGEKVFLECVQDMDHENMFWYRQDPGLGLRLIYFSYDVKMKEKGDIPEGYSVSREKKERFSLILESASTNQTSMYLCASSFRDLLVNTEAFFGQGTRLTVV.